This T cell receptor (beta chain) was sequenced in a study of regulatory T cells in long-lasting Graves disease. Study information: More than 5 years of antithyroid drugs with positive TSH receptor antibodies defined persistent Graves' disease.

This clonotype was seen ten or more times. What it binds is not known. Sample time point: persistent/refractory GD, antithyroid drugs over 5 years with positive TRAb. Researchers made the TCR library from RNA that was extracted from PBMCs. Study observations and caveats: Patients with persistent Graves' had lower TCR diversity than newly diagnosed patients. Under persistent disease, TRBV28, TRBJ1-2 and TRBJ2-5 were used preferentially. Persistent patients had a count of shared public clonotypes (2,741) that exceeded that of new patients (about 970).

CDR3 length: 13 amino acids. V was shortened by 3 bases and J by 7 bases, with 12 bases between the two germline ends. Germline V lookup: CDR1 KGHSH, CDR2 LQKENI. HTBI primers from iRepertoire and Arm-PCR of CDR3 regions yielded the TCR beta libraries. MiXCR, run by TCRdb on the multiplex PCR reads, gives a single entry per CDR3 protein. The sample lists 390,000 or so distinct CDR3 sequences, approximately 25% occurring once. The sequencing used peripheral blood mononuclear cells (PBMCs), collected when the disease was refractory, from a patient treated with antithyroid drugs. This rearrangement joins TRBV18 to TRBJ1-1; D perhaps matches TRBD1 (6 bases). This receptor was obtained from a woman aged 40 to 50 with Graves disease. As DNA, the CDR3 is TGTGCCAGCTCACCTCAACGAGGGGGTGAAGCTTTCTTT. Encoded protein: CASSPQRGGEAFF. Looking up the rest from reference TRBV18 and TRBJ1-1 gives the full variable domain: NAGVMQNPRHLVRRRGQEARLRCSPMKGHSHVYWYRQLPEEGLKFMVYLQKENIIDESGMPKERFSAEFPKEGPSILRIQQVVRGDSAAYFCASSPQRGGEAFFGQGTRLTVV.